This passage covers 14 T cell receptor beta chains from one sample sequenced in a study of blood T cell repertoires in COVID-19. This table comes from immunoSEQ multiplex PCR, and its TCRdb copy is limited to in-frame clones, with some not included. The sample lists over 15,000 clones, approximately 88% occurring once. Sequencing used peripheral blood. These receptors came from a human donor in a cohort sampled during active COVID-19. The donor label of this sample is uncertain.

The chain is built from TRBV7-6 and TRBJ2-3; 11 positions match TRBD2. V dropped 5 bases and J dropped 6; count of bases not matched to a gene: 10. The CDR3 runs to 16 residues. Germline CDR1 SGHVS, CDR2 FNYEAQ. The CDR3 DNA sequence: TGTGCCAGCAGCCGCACCCTAGCGGGAGGCGGGGATACGCAGTATTTT. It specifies CASSRTLAGGGDTQYF.

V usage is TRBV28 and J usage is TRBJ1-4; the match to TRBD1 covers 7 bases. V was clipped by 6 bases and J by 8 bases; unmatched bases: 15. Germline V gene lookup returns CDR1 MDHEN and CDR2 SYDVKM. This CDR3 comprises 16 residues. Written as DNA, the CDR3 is TGTGCCAGCAGCCCAACCCGGGGCAGGGGGAAGGAAAAACTGTTTTTT. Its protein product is CASSPTRGRGKEKLFF.

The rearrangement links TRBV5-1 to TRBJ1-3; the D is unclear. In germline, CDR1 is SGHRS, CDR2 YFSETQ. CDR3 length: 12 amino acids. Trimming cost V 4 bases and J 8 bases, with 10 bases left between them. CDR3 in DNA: TGCGCCAGCAGCCGGAGTCTGGACACCATATATTTT. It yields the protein CASSRSLDTIYF.

CDR3 coding DNA: TGTGCCAGCAGCTTATATGGGACAGGGGGTACAGATACGCAGTATTTT. Its protein is CASSLYGTGGTDTQYF. The chain links TRBV7-2 to TRBJ2-3; TRBD1 agrees at 11 bases. The V segment lost 2 bases and the J segment 3 bases; nucleotides outside the gene matches: 4. The length of the CDR3 is 16 residues. From germline, CDR1 is SGHTA and CDR2 FQGNSA.

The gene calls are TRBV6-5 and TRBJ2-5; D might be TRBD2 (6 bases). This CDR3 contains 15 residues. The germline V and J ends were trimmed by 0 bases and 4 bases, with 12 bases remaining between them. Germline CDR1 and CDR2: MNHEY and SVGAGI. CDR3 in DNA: TGTGCCAGCAGTTACTCGAGGCGGGGCGGAGAGACCCAGTACTTC. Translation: CASSYSRRGGETQYF.

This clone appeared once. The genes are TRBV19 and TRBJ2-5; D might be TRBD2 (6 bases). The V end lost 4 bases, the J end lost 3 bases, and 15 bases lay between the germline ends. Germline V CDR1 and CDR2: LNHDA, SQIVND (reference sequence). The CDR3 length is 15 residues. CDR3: CASSTWIAAKETQYF. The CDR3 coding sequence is TGTGCCAGTAGTACGTGGATAGCGGCGAAAGAGACCCAGTACTTC.

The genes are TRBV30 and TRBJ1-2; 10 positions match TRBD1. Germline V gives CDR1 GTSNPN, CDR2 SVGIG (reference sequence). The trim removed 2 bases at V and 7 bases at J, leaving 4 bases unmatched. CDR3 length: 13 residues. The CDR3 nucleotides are TGTGCCTGGAGTAGGGACAGGGGAGGTGGCTACACCTTC. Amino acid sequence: CAWSRDRGGGYTF. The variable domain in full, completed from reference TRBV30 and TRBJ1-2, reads SQTIHQWPATLVQPVGSPLSLECTVEGTSNPNLYWYRQAAGRGLQLLFYSVGIGQISSEVPQNLSASRPQDRQFILSSKKLLLSDSGFYLCAWSRDRGGGYTFGSGTRLTVV.

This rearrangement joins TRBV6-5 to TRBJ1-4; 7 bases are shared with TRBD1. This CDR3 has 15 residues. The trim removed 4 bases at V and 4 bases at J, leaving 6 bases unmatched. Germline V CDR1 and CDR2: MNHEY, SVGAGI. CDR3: CASSSQGDLNEKLFF. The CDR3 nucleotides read TGTGCCAGCAGTTCCCAGGGGGACCTTAATGAAAAACTGTTTTTT.

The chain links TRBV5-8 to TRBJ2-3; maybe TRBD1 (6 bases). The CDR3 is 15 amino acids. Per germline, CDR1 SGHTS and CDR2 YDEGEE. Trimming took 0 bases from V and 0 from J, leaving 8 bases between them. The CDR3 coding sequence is TGTGCCAGCAGCTTGGGACAGGATAGCACAGATACGCAGTATTTT. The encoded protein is CASSLGQDSTDTQYF.

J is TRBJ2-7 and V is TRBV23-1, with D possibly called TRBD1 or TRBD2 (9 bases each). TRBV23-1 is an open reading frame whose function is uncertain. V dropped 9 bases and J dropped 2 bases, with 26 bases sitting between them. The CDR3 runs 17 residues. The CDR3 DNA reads TGCGCCAGACGGGACAGGGTGAAGGCGGGAGGGGCCTACGAGCAGTACTTC. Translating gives CARRDRVKAGGAYEQYF.

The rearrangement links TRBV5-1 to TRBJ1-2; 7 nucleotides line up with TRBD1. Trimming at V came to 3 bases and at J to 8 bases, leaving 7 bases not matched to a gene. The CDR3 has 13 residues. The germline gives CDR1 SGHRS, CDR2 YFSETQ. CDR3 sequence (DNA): TGCGCCAGCAGCTGGGACAGCCTGGAAGGCTACACCTTC. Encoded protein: CASSWDSLEGYTF.

This CDR3 reads CASSVRGAGQGAGELFF. The CDR3, as DNA: TGTGCCAGCAGCGTAAGGGGGGCGGGACAGGGCGCCGGGGAGCTGTTTTTT. The chain combines TRBV9 with TRBJ2-2; 9 positions match TRBD1. Germline CDR1 SGDLS, CDR2 YYNGEE. The CDR3 consists of 17 residues. J lost 6 bases, V lost 1 base, and 10 bases had no gene match.

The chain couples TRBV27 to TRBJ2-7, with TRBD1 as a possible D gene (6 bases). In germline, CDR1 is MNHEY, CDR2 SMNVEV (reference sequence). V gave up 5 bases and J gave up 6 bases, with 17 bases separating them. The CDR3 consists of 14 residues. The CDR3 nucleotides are TGTGCCAGCAGTCCACAGGGAGCCCCCGGCGAGCAGTACTTC. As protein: CASSPQGAPGEQYF.

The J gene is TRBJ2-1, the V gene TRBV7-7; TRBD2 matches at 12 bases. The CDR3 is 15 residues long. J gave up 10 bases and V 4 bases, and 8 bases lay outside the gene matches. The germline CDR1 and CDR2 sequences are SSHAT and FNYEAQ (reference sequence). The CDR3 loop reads CASSSLAGGPWEQFF. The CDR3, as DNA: TGTGCCAGCAGCTCGCTAGCGGGAGGGCCGTGGGAGCAGTTCTTC.